This T cell receptor (beta chain) was recovered during a study of T cells in tumors after PD-1 blockade. Study in general: No patient had prior checkpoint blockade, systemic immunosuppression, or radiotherapy within 4 weeks. Peripheral blood samples averaged 36,536 unique clonotypes and some 100,000 templates.

This clone was found many times. CDR1 and CDR2 (germline): LNHDA, SQIVND (reference sequence). The CDR3 is made up of 15 amino acids. V was pared by 4 bases and J by 0 bases, with 10 bases between. Assay used: immunoSEQ multiplex PCR; TCRdb lists only in-frame clones, some missing. The table lists about 60,000 clones, less than 85% of them singletons. The sequence was collected from a human donor with basal cell carcinoma. V is TRBV19 and J is TRBJ1-5; D gene ambiguous. Sequencing used PBMCs, obtained after anti-PD-1 treatment. This CDR3 reads CASSNLQISNQPQHF. In DNA, the CDR3 is TGTGCCAGTAGTAATTTACAGATTAGCAATCAGCCCCAGCATTTT.